This T cell receptor beta chain comes out of a study of regulatory T cells in long-lasting Graves disease. V lost 4 bases and J 0 bases, leaving 10 bases between the germline ends. Germline V gene data show CDR1 as KGHSH and CDR2 as LQKENI. The CDR3 is 15 amino acids. Time point reported: newly diagnosed GD, antithyroid drugs for less than 3 months. The TCR library was made from RNA extracted from PBMCs. The authors built TCR beta libraries using iRepertoire HTBI primers and Arm-PCR of CDR3 regions. TCRdb passed the multiplex PCR reads through MiXCR, listing each CDR3 protein once. The data show about 200,000 distinct CDR3 sequences, roughly 19% seen once. This clonotype was seen many times. These data were also filed under a second study, of T cells in Graves' hyperthyroidism and ophthalmopathy. This second study says: Ophthalmopathy was distinguished from stable hyperthyroidism by 13 V-J signatures.

Source: peripheral blood mononuclear cells (PBMCs), taken at new diagnosis, from a patient treated with antithyroid drugs. The rearrangement uses TRBV18 and TRBJ2-4; tentatively, D is TRBD2 (5 bases). The origin of this receptor is a woman aged 25-40 years with Graves disease. CDR3 sequence (DNA): TGTGCCAGCTCACAAATGGGAGTAGCCAAAAACATTCAGTACTTC. Its translation is CASSQMGVAKNIQYF.